The clone carrying this T cell receptor (beta chain) appeared a few times. The record originates from a study of HIV-infected children after antiretroviral therapy interruption. About the study: Interruption group median age roughly 8.9 years; continuous group 7 to 8 years.

Treatment of the sample: PENTA 11 planned treatment interruption arm or continuous ART arm. After removal of 6 bases from V and 4 bases from J, the junction contained 8 bases not matched to a gene. Germline V gene sequence: CDR1 ENHRY, CDR2 SYGVKD. The CDR3 sequence is 15 residues long. A 3' RACE protocol on RNA, with unique molecular identifiers, produced the TCR library. TCRdb itself ran the 3' RACE reads through MiXCR, one entry per CDR3 protein. This sample carries some 90,000 distinct CDR3 sequences, approximately 6.9% of them seen once, and the ten largest clones take 0.85% to 1.2%. The sequencing here drew on CD45RA+ CD4+ T cells from PBMCs, pooled from several time points, taken from a donor given antiretroviral therapy, either interrupted or continuous. Sample subset: naive CD4+ CD45RA+ CD45RO- T cells. The chain carries TRBV10-3 and TRBJ2-7; 11 bases fit TRBD2. The sequence came from a pool of human donors with HIV. CDR3: CAISPGLAGAYEQYF. Written as DNA, the CDR3 is TGTGCCATCAGCCCAGGACTAGCGGGCGCATACGAGCAGTACTTC.